The clone carrying this TCR beta chain showed up just a few times. Its antigen is not known. This sample is drawn from a study of T-cell memory formation after mild COVID-19. The overall study: Clusters of TCRs were largely donor specific.

General study results and limits: Some clones that responded were present in memory (sampled pre-infection), which suggests cross-reactive memory joined.

There are 14 residues in the CDR3. With 0 bases removed from V and 4 bases from J, the gap between germline ends came to 9 bases. CDR1 is SGHTA and CDR2 is FQGNSA in the germline V gene. After 5'RACE with constant-segment primers, TCR alpha and TCR beta cDNA libraries carrying sample barcodes and UMIs were obtained. MiXCR was run by TCRdb on the 5' RACE reads, yielding one entry per CDR3 protein. The table records roughly 58,000 distinct CDR3 sequences, 8% to 9.5% of them present only once. This sequence was found in a man aged 18 to 35 who had mild COVID-19 (a few samples of this study predate the infection). Cell type and time point are not known. The chain combines TRBV7-2 with TRBJ1-2, with D possibly TRBD1 on 6 matching bases. Sequenced sample: PBMCs or a T cell subset sorted from them (not recorded which). This CDR3 reads CASSLAGGVYGYTF. CDR3 nucleotides: TGTGCCAGCAGCTTAGCGGGGGGCGTCTATGGCTACACCTTC.